The clone carrying this T cell receptor (beta chain) was seen more than once but under ten times. Researchers ran the PCR with 60 Vbeta and 13 Jbeta primers. Only in-frame clones appear in the TCRdb table, and some are missing; sequencing was by immunoSEQ multiplex PCR. The sample gives around 150,000 clones, 84% of which show up once; roughly 6.7% is in the top ten. The data belong to a study of cytomegalovirus exposure and HLA in healthy donors. The CDR3 covers 12 residues. Germline CDR1 and CDR2: GTSNPN and SVGIG (reference sequence). Deletions cut 3 bases from V and 7 bases from J, with 10 bases between.

The sequenced sample consisted of PBMCs. The TCR sequence derives from a man between 45 and 60 years old in good health and CMV-seropositive. V is TRBV30 and J is TRBJ1-5; possible D gene TRBD1, 5 bases. The CDR3 here is CAWSRDSQPQHF. The CDR3 DNA follows: TGTGCCTGGAGCAGGGACTCACAGCCCCAGCATTTT.